Listed below are T cell receptor beta chains from one sample, sequenced in a study of cytomegalovirus exposure and HLA in healthy donors. The assay was immunoSEQ multiplex PCR, and TCRdb's table has in-frame clones only and misses some. This table lists 150,000 to 200,000 clones. The source material was PBMCs. These receptor sequences come from a woman aged 60-70 years in good health and CMV-seronegative. The CDR3 runs from the conserved cysteine through the conserved F or W. A D gene is named only where the DNA matches it firmly.

len	j_gene	v_gene	d_gene	CDR3aa	CDR3nt
14	TRBJ1-1	TRBV11-3	NA	CASSPPRRDTEAFF	TGTGCCAGCAGCCCTCCCCGGCGGGACACTGAAGCTTTCTTT
15	TRBJ2-5	TRBV7-2	TRBD1	CASSLAGTGKETQYF	TGTGCCAGCAGCTTAGCCGGGACAGGGAAAGAGACCCAGTACTTC
17	TRBJ2-1	TRBV5-1	TRBD1	CASSLAIGTGGYNEQFF	TGCGCCAGCAGCTTGGCCATAGGGACAGGGGGCTATAATGAGCAGTTCTTC
13	TRBJ2-7	TRBV5-8	NA	CASSLEGRGEQYF	TGTGCCAGCAGCTTGGAGGGAAGGGGCGAGCAGTACTTC
15	TRBJ2-7	TRBV6-6	TRBD2	CASSPSGLAGGGQYF	TGTGCCAGCAGCCCCTCAGGACTAGCGGGAGGCGGGCAGTACTTC
15	TRBJ2-5	TRBV5-1	TRBD2	CASSLIAGEAETQYF	TGCGCCAGCAGTTTAATAGCGGGAGAGGCAGAGACCCAGTACTTC
14	TRBJ2-3	TRBV7-9	NA	CASQQGYPKDTQYF	TGTGCCAGCCAACAGGGATACCCGAAGGATACGCAGTATTTT
14	TRBJ1-1	TRBV6-6	NA	CASWFFAGNTEAFF	TGTGCCAGCTGGTTTTTTGCGGGGAACACTGAAGCTTTCTTT
18	TRBJ2-1	TRBV7-6	TRBD2	CASSIPAAGGGLYNEQFF	TGTGCCAGCAGCATCCCAGCGGCGGGCGGGGGGCTGTACAATGAGCAGTTCTTC
13	TRBJ2-7	TRBV4-2	NA	CASSPGGEYEQYF	TGTGCCAGCAGCCCGGGTGGGGAGTACGAGCAGTACTTC
15	TRBJ2-2	TRBV4-1	NA	CASSHRREVTGELFF	TGCGCCAGCAGCCACCGGAGGGAAGTCACCGGGGAGCTGTTTTTT
16	TRBJ2-2	TRBV7-2	TRBD1	CASSPRTGRDTGELFF	TGTGCCAGCAGCCCGCGGACAGGGCGGGACACCGGGGAGCTGTTTTTT
16	TRBJ2-7	TRBV28	TRBD1	CASSRYPGQGGHEQYF	TGTGCCAGCAGCCGATATCCGGGACAGGGGGGACACGAGCAGTACTTC
16	TRBJ2-7	TRBV7-9	TRBD1	CASSLDSGQGAYEQYF	TGTGCCAGCAGCTTAGATTCCGGCCAGGGGGCCTACGAGCAGTACTTC
13	TRBJ1-2	TRBV6-6	TRBD1	CASTWGTGYGYTF	TGTGCCAGCACCTGGGGGACAGGGTATGGCTACACCTTC
11	TRBJ1-1	TRBV29-1	NA	CSARQTGQAFF	TGCAGCGCCAGACAAACAGGCCAAGCTTTCTTT
14	TRBJ1-1	TRBV5-1	NA	CASSLRTLNTEAFF	TGCGCCAGCAGCTTGCGGACTTTGAACACTGAAGCTTTCTTT
15	TRBJ1-3	TRBV5-8	NA	CASSTYQGTGNTIYF	TGTGCCAGCAGCACATATCAGGGAACTGGAAACACCATATATTTT
15	TRBJ1-2	TRBV5-1	TRBD1	CASSLESGTGVGYTF	TGCGCCAGCAGCTTGGAATCCGGGACAGGGGTCGGCTACACCTTC
16	TRBJ2-3	TRBV18	TRBD2	CASSPPTSTYGDTQYF	TGTGCCAGCTCACCACCGACTAGCACCTACGGTGATACGCAGTATTTT
16	TRBJ2-2	TRBV15	TRBD1	CATSTATGENTGELFF	TGTGCCACCAGCACTGCGACAGGGGAGAACACCGGGGAGCTGTTTTTT
14	TRBJ2-1	TRBV14	NA	CASSLPSSYNEQFF	TGTGCCAGCAGCCTACCTAGCTCCTACAATGAGCAGTTCTTC
15	TRBJ2-1	TRBV5-1	TRBD1	CASSLLGQGTNEQFF	TGCGCCAGCAGCTTGCTGGGACAGGGGACGAATGAGCAGTTCTTC
15	TRBJ1-5	TRBV5-1	NA	CASSLNGDSNQPQHF	TGCGCCAGCAGCTTAAACGGAGATAGCAATCAGCCCCAGCATTTT
16	TRBJ2-7	TRBV10-2	NA	CASSSKSGEVIDEQYF	TGCGCCAGCAGTTCCAAATCGGGAGAGGTAATCGACGAGCAGTACTTC
19	TRBJ1-3	TRBV9	TRBD1	CASSVEPGGLWFSGNTIYF	TGTGCCAGCAGCGTAGAACCAGGGGGACTTTGGTTCTCTGGAAACACCATATATTTT
17	TRBJ1-1	TRBV7-9	NA	CASSLWAGIKMNTEAFF	TGTGCCAGCAGCTTGTGGGCAGGGATAAAGATGAACACTGAAGCTTTCTTT
15	TRBJ1-1	TRBV29-1	NA	CSVEGRTLGNTEAFF	TGCAGCGTTGAAGGGAGGACTTTAGGGAACACTGAAGCTTTCTTT
12	TRBJ2-7	TRBV14	NA	CASSRDIYEQYF	TGTGCCAGCAGCAGGGACATCTACGAGCAGTACTTC
15	TRBJ1-1	TRBV4-1	NA	CASIGAGGLNTEAFF	TGCGCCAGCATCGGGGCGGGGGGATTGAACACTGAAGCTTTCTTT
14	TRBJ1-1	TRBV7-2	NA	CASSSGLLNTEAFF	TGTGCCAGCAGCTCAGGCTTGTTGAACACTGAAGCTTTCTTT
14	TRBJ1-3	TRBV5-6	NA	CASSLKSWGNTIYF	TGTGCCAGCAGCCTCAAAAGCTGGGGAAACACCATATATTTT
13	TRBJ2-7	TRBV7-9	NA	CASSLAGSYEQYF	TGTGCCAGCAGCTTGGCAGGGTCCTACGAGCAGTACTTC
11	TRBJ2-1	TRBV20-1	NA	CSSGRYNEQFF	TGCAGTTCAGGGCGATACAATGAGCAGTTCTTC
17	TRBJ2-3	TRBV5-1	NA	CASSFLGQFTSTDTQYF	TGCGCCAGCAGCTTCCTCGGACAGTTCACTAGCACAGATACGCAGTATTTT
13	TRBJ1-2	TRBV2	NA	CASRQVPNYGYTF	TGTGCCAGCCGACAGGTCCCTAACTATGGCTACACCTTC
16	TRBJ1-1	TRBV2	TRBD1	CASSEQTGDRGTEAFF	TGTGCCAGCAGTGAACAGACAGGGGACAGGGGCACTGAAGCTTTCTTT
16	TRBJ2-3	TRBV5-1	TRBD2	CASSPPLAGDLNSQYF	TGCGCCAGCAGCCCCCCACTAGCGGGAGATCTGAACTCGCAGTATTTT
15	TRBJ1-3	TRBV2	NA	CASSEAGGAGNTIYF	TGTGCCAGCAGTGAAGCGGGGGGGGCTGGAAACACCATATATTTT
13	TRBJ2-7	TRBV19	TRBD1	CASTGQGAYEQYF	TGTGCCAGTACGGGACAGGGGGCGTACGAGCAGTACTTC
18	TRBJ2-7	TRBV4-2	TRBD2	CASSQPTSGDSLPAEQYF	TGTGCCAGCAGCCAACCGACTAGCGGGGACTCGTTACCTGCCGAGCAGTACTTC
14	TRBJ1-5	TRBV28	TRBD1	CASSPGQGDQPQHF	TGTGCCAGCAGCCCGGGACAGGGGGATCAGCCCCAGCATTTT
13	TRBJ1-2	TRBV7-2	NA	CASLLGGPYGYTF	TGTGCCAGCCTCCTCGGGGGGCCCTATGGCTACACCTTC
13	TRBJ2-5	TRBV30	TRBD1	CAWSEQGAGTQYF	TGTGCCTGGAGTGAACAGGGGGCCGGGACCCAGTACTTC
16	TRBJ2-1	TRBV5-1	TRBD1	CASSLFPTGVYNEQFF	TGCGCCAGCAGCTTGTTCCCAACAGGGGTCTACAATGAGCAGTTCTTC
15	TRBJ1-3	TRBV6-5	TRBD1	CASTDWTGRGNTIYF	TGTGCCAGCACTGACTGGACAGGGCGAGGAAACACCATATATTTT
15	TRBJ1-5	TRBV5-6	NA	CTSSLGTGGNQPQHF	TGTACCAGCAGCCTTGGAACGGGAGGCAATCAGCCCCAGCATTTT
14	TRBJ2-7	TRBV6-5	NA	CASSYAGRSYEQYF	TGTGCCAGCAGTTATGCAGGGAGGTCCTACGAGCAGTACTTC
15	TRBJ1-4	TRBV5-4	TRBD1	CASSLGRTGDEKLFF	TGTGCCAGCAGCTTGGGGAGGACAGGGGATGAAAAACTGTTTTTT
14	TRBJ1-1	TRBV11-2	NA	CASSLHTPRSEAFF	TGTGCCAGCAGCTTACACACTCCGCGGTCCGAAGCTTTCTTT
13	TRBJ1-1	TRBV4-1	NA	CASSRSLNTEAFF	TGCGCCAGCAGCCGATCACTAAACACTGAAGCTTTCTTT
15	TRBJ2-7	TRBV11-2	NA	CASSQRRVGAYEQYF	TGTGCCAGCAGTCAAAGGCGGGTAGGCGCCTACGAGCAGTACTTC
14	TRBJ1-4	TRBV13	NA	CASSLVGVNEKLFF	TGTGCCAGCAGCTTAGTGGGAGTCAATGAAAAACTGTTTTTT
16	TRBJ2-3	TRBV16	TRBD2	CASSQWRTSATDTQYF	TGTGCCAGCAGCCAATGGCGGACTAGCGCCACAGATACGCAGTATTTT
15	TRBJ2-5	TRBV11-2	TRBD1	CASSLGGQGVGTQYF	TGTGCCAGCAGCTTAGGTGGACAGGGGGTCGGGACCCAGTACTTC
20	TRBJ2-5	TRBV9	TRBD2	CASSVATGGSGGWAQETQYF	TGTGCCAGCAGCGTAGCTACGGGGGGTAGCGGGGGTTGGGCTCAAGAGACCCAGTACTTC
19	TRBJ1-6	TRBV29-1	NA	CSDEPGRDYPRGYDSPLHF	TGCAGCGACGAGCCGGGCAGGGACTATCCTCGTGGGTATGATTCACCCCTCCACTTT
13	TRBJ2-7	TRBV6-5	NA	CASRSGTSYEQYF	TGTGCCAGCCGCTCAGGTACCTCCTACGAGCAGTACTTC
15	TRBJ2-3	TRBV5-1	TRBD1	CASSLGQGSTDTQYF	TGCGCCAGCAGCTTGGGACAGGGGAGCACGGATACGCAGTATTTT